These 12 T cell receptor beta chains originate from one sample sequenced in a study of blood T cell repertoires in COVID-19. TCRdb keeps only in-frame clones here, not all; method: immunoSEQ multiplex PCR. The table lists hundreds of thousands of clones, around 91% of them singletons, with approximately 8.8% in the top ten. Sequencing was carried out using PBMCs or T cells enriched from blood (not recorded which). The receptors shown here come from a woman in her 40s who had recovered from COVID-19.

The chain links TRBV19 to TRBJ2-5; 7 bases map to TRBD2. With 6 bases clipped from V and 4 bases from J, the junction kept 8 bases outside the gene matches. CDR3 size: 14 residues. Germline loops: CDR1 LNHDA, CDR2 SQIVND (reference sequence). DNA for the CDR3: TGTGCCAGTAGCGGCTCTGGGGGGGGAGAGACCCAGTACTTC. Translating gives CASSGSGGGETQYF.

This chain uses TRBV5-1 with TRBJ2-2; 11 bases are shared with TRBD2. The germline CDR1 and CDR2 sequences are SGHRS and YFSETQ. V lost 1 base and J lost 7; bases outside the gene matches: 9. This CDR3 has 17 amino acids. CDR3 sequence reads: CASSLRDSGRADGELFF. CDR3 DNA sequence: TGCGCCAGCAGCTTGAGGGATAGCGGGAGGGCCGACGGGGAGCTGTTTTTT.

The CDR3 DNA follows: TGTGCCATCAGTGCTACCGGGACAGGTACCACTGAAGCTTTCTTT. Translation gives CAISATGTGTTEAFF. The rearrangement links TRBV10-3 to TRBJ1-1; TRBD1 aligns across 8 bases. Trimming at V came to 4 bases and at J to 4 bases, leaving 8 bases not matched to a gene. CDR1 is ENHRY and CDR2 is SYGVKD in the germline V gene. The CDR3 totals 15 residues.

This clone was observed a single time. The V call is TRBV27, the J call TRBJ2-3, with D perhaps matching TRBD1 (6 bases). V shed 10 bases and J shed 3 bases, with 8 bases lying between them. CDR1 and CDR2 from the germline V gene are MNHEY and SMNVEV (reference sequence). This CDR3 is 11 amino acids long. The DNA for the CDR3 is TGTGCCAAGGACAGTACAGATACGCAGTATTTT. Amino acids: CAKDSTDTQYF.

The CDR3 sequence: CASSGRAEAFF. CDR3 coding DNA: TGTGCCAGCAGTGGGCGGGCTGAAGCTTTCTTT. The chain couples TRBV7-9 to TRBJ1-1; D remains ambiguous. The CDR3 has 11 residues. V lost 6 bases, J lost 6 bases, and 8 bases lay in between. Germline V gene sequence: CDR1 SEHNR, CDR2 FQNEAQ (reference sequence).

The chain links TRBV9 to TRBJ2-1; 7 nucleotides match TRBD1. Germline V gene lookup returns CDR1 SGDLS and CDR2 YYNGEE. The CDR3 is made up of 15 amino acids. Trimming took 0 bases from V and 2 from J; bases not matched to a gene: 2. The CDR3 loop is CASSVGGQTYNEQFF. The CDR3 DNA is TGTGCCAGCAGCGTAGGGGGACAGACCTACAATGAGCAGTTCTTC.

The chain combines TRBV2 with TRBJ1-5; no clear D gene. This CDR3 contains 13 residues. V was shortened by 3 bases and J by 3 bases, with 6 bases between the two germline ends. Looked up from germline, CDR1 is SNHLY and CDR2 is FYNNEI. The CDR3 is CASSDRSNQPQHF. For the CDR3, the DNA is TGTGCCAGCAGTGACAGATCCAATCAGCCCCAGCATTTT.

V is TRBV30 and J is TRBJ1-2; the D is unclear. The germline gives CDR1 GTSNPN, CDR2 SVGIG (reference sequence). The CDR3 is made up of 14 amino acids. V lost 0 bases and J lost 8, with 16 bases in between. The CDR3 nucleotides are TGTGCCTGGAGTGTACAATTGGCAGGCTCGGGCTACACCTTC. Encoded protein: CAWSVQLAGSGYTF.

This clone showed up just a few times. CDR3 protein: CASGPPGVNEQFF. CDR3 bases: TGTGCCAGTGGGCCCCCAGGGGTAAATGAGCAGTTCTTC. J is TRBJ2-1 and V is TRBV19, with D possibly TRBD1 on 6 matching bases. Trimming left V 8 bases short and J 7 bases short, with 15 bases between. Germline V gene lookup returns CDR1 LNHDA and CDR2 SQIVND (reference sequence). The CDR3 extends over 13 amino acids.

The V and J genes are TRBV18 and TRBJ2-7; maybe TRBD2 (7 bases). The germline V and J ends were trimmed by 3 bases and 2 bases, with 17 bases remaining between them. The germline CDR1 and CDR2 sequences are KGHSH and LQKENI. This CDR3 spans 16 amino acids. The CDR3 loop reads CASSPGGGGPTYEQYF. DNA of the CDR3: TGTGCCAGCTCACCCGGAGGGGGAGGGCCCACCTACGAGCAGTACTTC.

This chain connects TRBV7-9 to TRBJ2-6; tentatively, D is TRBD2 (5 bases). Trimming pared 5 bases from V and 1 base from J, leaving 12 bases between. The germline V gene encodes CDR1 SEHNR and CDR2 FQNEAQ (reference sequence). This CDR3 comprises 16 residues. This CDR3 reads CASSPRRDSGANVLTF. The CDR3 nucleotides are TGTGCCAGCAGCCCGCGTCGGGATTCTGGGGCCAACGTCCTGACTTTC.

The chain uses TRBV7-2 and TRBJ2-1, with 9 bases matching TRBD2. CDR3 size: 17 residues. Germline loops: CDR1 SGHTA, CDR2 FQGNSA. V was pared by 1 base and J by 8 bases, with 12 bases of the junction left unmatched. The CDR3 loop reads CASSLGLSGGAGDEQFF. CDR3 DNA: TGTGCCAGCAGCTTAGGGCTTAGCGGGGGAGCAGGCGATGAGCAGTTCTTC.